These 10 T cell receptor beta chains came from one sample sequenced in a study of OX40 agonist ivuxolimab in advanced cancers. The protocol used for the library was the immunoSEQ multiplex PCR assay. TCRdb carries this immuneACCESS record with in-frame sequences only. Its versions omit some clonotypes, under half of them owing to an unresolved V gene in the studies checked, with the rest unexplained. Recorded for this sample are roughly 30,000 clones; nearly 95% of them occurred a single time. The ten most abundant clones make up over 7.5% of the sample. The input for sequencing was CD4+ or CD8+ T cells sorted from blood, taken in a trial of the OX40 agonist ivuxolimab. The receptor set was obtained from an adult with an advanced solid tumor such as melanoma, head and neck, liver or kidney cancer.

V usage is TRBV6-1 and J usage is TRBJ2-7; D uncertain. Germline CDR1 reads MNHNS; CDR2 reads SASEGT. The length of the CDR3 is 12 residues. The V and J ends lost 8 bases and 0 bases respectively, with 8 bases between them. The DNA of the CDR3 is TGTGCCAGCGTCCTGACCTCCTACGAGCAGTACTTC. This codes for CASVLTSYEQYF.

The chain has TRBV27 and TRBJ2-3, with a weak D call TRBD1 (5 bases). The CDR3 length is 13 residues. The V gene's germline CDR1 is MNHEY and CDR2 SMNVEV (reference sequence). Trimming shortened V by 9 bases and J by 2 bases, and 12 bases separated the two germline ends. Written as DNA, the CDR3 is TGTGCCAGGGATGGGGCGAACACAGATACGCAGTATTTT. Translation: CARDGANTDTQYF.

The chain recombines TRBV9 with TRBJ1-2; possible D gene TRBD1, 5 bases. The CDR3 contains 10 residues. The V end was cut by 7 bases, the J end by 6 bases, with 7 bases between. Germline V gene lookup returns CDR1 SGDLS and CDR2 YYNGEE. CDR3 protein: CASGGNGYTF. CDR3 in DNA: TGTGCCAGCGGGGGTAATGGCTACACCTTC.

This clone was observed once. The chain links TRBV19 to TRBJ1-1; D gene unclear. Germline assignment: CDR1 LNHDA and CDR2 SQIVND (reference sequence). Between the trimmed V and J ends, which lost 2 bases and 0 bases, there was a span of 13 bases. The CDR3 is 16 amino acids. This CDR3 reads CASSIFSGPMNTEAFF. The CDR3 coding sequence is TGTGCCAGTAGTATATTTTCAGGCCCGATGAACACTGAAGCTTTCTTT.

The chain combines TRBV14 with TRBJ2-3, with a tentative D call TRBD2 (5 bases). V was pared by 5 bases and J by 2 bases, with 11 bases between. The CDR3 contains 14 residues. The germline gives CDR1 SGHDN, CDR2 FVKESK. CDR3 nucleotides: TGTGCCAGCAGCAGTGGGAGACACACAGATACGCAGTATTTT. This translates into CASSSGRHTDTQYF.

The chain combines TRBV30 with TRBJ2-2, with no clear D. Germline CDR1 and CDR2: GTSNPN and SVGIG (reference sequence). The CDR3 totals 13 residues. Deletions cut 1 base from V and 5 bases from J, with 8 bases between. Written as DNA, the CDR3 is TGTGCCTGGAGTGCCTCCGGGACCGGGGAGCTGTTTTTT. Translation gives CAWSASGTGELFF.

This clone appeared a few times. The chain employs TRBV18 and TRBJ1-3, with TRBD1 as a possible D gene (5 bases). Per the germline V gene, CDR1 is KGHSH and CDR2 is LQKENI. The CDR3 sequence is 14 residues long. The germline V and J ends were trimmed by 5 bases and 3 bases, with 11 bases remaining between them. This CDR3 reads CASSTGGVGNTIYF. CDR3 nucleotide sequence: TGTGCCAGCTCAACTGGAGGGGTTGGAAACACCATATATTTT.

This rearrangement joins TRBV6-1 to TRBJ1-5; no firm D call. Looked up from germline, CDR1 is MNHNS and CDR2 is SASEGT. With 5 bases removed from V and 4 bases from J, the gap between germline ends came to 9 bases. The CDR3 consists of 13 residues. CDR3 in DNA: TGTGCCAGCAGTTCGAATGCAAATCAGCCCCAGCATTTT. Encoded protein: CASSSNANQPQHF.

The V call is TRBV5-6, the J call TRBJ2-7, with a tentative D call TRBD1 (6 bases). Trimming shortened V by 5 bases and J by 5 bases, and 14 bases separated the two germline ends. This CDR3 spans 13 amino acids. Per germline, CDR1 SGHDT and CDR2 YYEEEE. This chain's CDR3 is CASRPTGTHEQYF. The CDR3 nucleotides are TGTGCCAGCAGACCTACCGGGACACACGAGCAGTACTTC.

This chain links TRBV4-1 with TRBJ2-7, with 8 bases lining up with TRBD1. The germline gives CDR1 MGHRA, CDR2 YSYEKL. The ends lost 2 bases at V and 5 bases at J; junction bases unmatched: 5. CDR3 length equals 14 residues. CDR3 in amino acids: CASSQMGQVDEQYF. The CDR3 coding sequence is TGCGCCAGCAGCCAAATGGGACAGGTCGACGAGCAGTACTTC.